This T cell receptor (beta chain) was sequenced for a study of long-term antiretroviral therapy in people with HIV. In the study overall: It was about a decade after the earliest samples that the 2015 immediate-ART recommendation appeared.

Researchers ran immunoSEQ v3.0 at survey level. Libraries were prepared by immunoSEQ multiplex PCR; TCRdb keeps only in-frame clonotypes and omits some of them. The repertoire holds tens of thousands of clones, roughly four fifths seen once, with about 5.7% in the top ten. V was clipped by 7 bases and J by 0 bases, with 13 bases between them. CDR1 is SNHLY, CDR2 FYNNEI, per germline. The CDR3 runs 15 residues. Study outcomes and limitations: The study collected no data on ART adherence, viral resistance or therapy changes.

This clone was found once. Its antigen is unknown. Without exception, participants with HIV were treated in the United States. This material consisted of unsorted PBMCs, taken 0.6 years after starting antiretroviral therapy. The clonotype was recovered from a man aged 18 to 29 with HIV. The chain combines TRBV2 with TRBJ2-1; perhaps TRBD2 as D (6 bases). CDR3 nucleotide sequence: TGTGCCAGCATTCCGGGACTCAGCTCCTACAATGAGCAGTTCTTC. It yields the protein CASIPGLSSYNEQFF.